Each of the 21 T cell receptor beta chains below was sequenced from the same sample in a study of T cell changes during pregnancy in multiple sclerosis. The table came from immunoSEQ multiplex PCR; TCRdb's copy has only in-frame clones and leaves some out. This sample has tens of thousands of clones, with under 95% found just once. The sequencing used peripheral blood, collected in the second trimester of pregnancy. All receptors come from a female donor in good health, enrolled as a control in a pregnancy study.

The rearrangement links TRBV7-2 to TRBJ2-7; D unresolved. Germline V lookup: CDR1 SGHTA, CDR2 FQGNSA. The germline V and J ends were trimmed by 2 bases and 5 bases, with 10 bases remaining between them. The CDR3 extends over 13 amino acids. This CDR3 is CASSLIPGDEQYF. The CDR3, as DNA: TGTGCCAGCAGCTTAATTCCGGGTGACGAGCAGTACTTC.

The chain links TRBV10-2 to TRBJ2-2, with 7 bases lining up with TRBD1. The CDR3 runs to 16 residues. Unmatched junction bases numbered 7, after V lost 4 bases and J lost 2 bases. Germline loops: CDR1 WSHSY, CDR2 SAAADI. CDR3 protein: CASSALAGGNTGELFF. DNA for the CDR3: TGCGCCAGCAGTGCTTTGGCAGGGGGAAACACCGGGGAGCTGTTTTTT.

This clone was observed a single time. CDR3 region: CASSSRDRGQRYGYTF. The CDR3 region has the DNA TGTGCCAGCAGCTCTCGGGACAGGGGGCAGAGATATGGCTACACCTTC. The chain is built from TRBV7-2 and TRBJ1-2, with 12 bases that match TRBD1. This CDR3 contains 16 residues. From germline, CDR1 is SGHTA and CDR2 FQGNSA. J was trimmed by 5 bases and V by 4 bases; bases with no gene match: 8.

This chain uses TRBV6-1 with TRBJ1-5; the D gene is possibly TRBD1 (6 bases). This CDR3 is 14 amino acids long. The ends were cut back, 5 bases at V and 0 bases at J, with 8 bases in the middle. Germline V lookup: CDR1 MNHNS, CDR2 SASEGT. In DNA form, the CDR3 reads TGTGCCAGCAGTACAGGGTATAGCAATCAGCCCCAGCATTTT. This sequence encodes CASSTGYSNQPQHF.

This chain links TRBV5-8 with TRBJ1-5; D is perhaps TRBD1 (6 bases). This CDR3 has 15 residues. Trimming removed 4 bases at V and 6 bases at J, with 17 bases between. Germline V lookup: CDR1 SGHTS, CDR2 YDEGEE. CDR3 DNA: TGTGCCAGCAGCCCCAGAGGGGGAACAGCTCAGCCCCAGCATTTT. The encoded protein is CASSPRGGTAQPQHF. The whole variable domain, remainder taken from reference TRBV5-8 and TRBJ1-5, is EAGVTQSPTHLIKTRGQQATLRCSPISGHTSVYWYQQALGLGLQFLLWYDEGEERNRGNFPPRFSGRQFPNYSSELNVNALELEDSALYLCASSPRGGTAQPQHFGDGTRLSIL.

The chain recombines TRBV15 with TRBJ2-6, with D perhaps TRBD1 (5 bases). V was trimmed by 2 bases and J by 0 bases, leaving 14 bases between them. This CDR3 comprises 18 residues. Germline V lookup: CDR1 LNHNV, CDR2 YYDKDF (reference sequence). The CDR3 DNA reads as TGTGCCACCAGCAGAACCGACGACAGCTTCTCTGGGGCCAACGTCCTGACTTTC. Protein: CATSRTDDSFSGANVLTF. Using reference TRBV15 and TRBJ2-6 for the parts outside the CDR3, the full variable domain is DAMVIQNPRYQVTQFGKPVTLSCSQTLNHNVMYWYQQKSSQAPKLLFHYYDKDFNNEADTPDNFQSRRPNTSFCFLDIRSPGLGDTAMYLCATSRTDDSFSGANVLTFGAGSRLTVL.

The chain links TRBV11-2 to TRBJ2-1; D unresolved. This CDR3 has 15 amino acids. Trimming took off 0 bases at V and 0 bases at J, with 6 bases between the two ends. Germline CDR1 is SGHAT and CDR2 is FQNNGV. CDR3 region: CASSLERSSYNEQFF. CDR3 DNA sequence: TGTGCCAGCAGCTTAGAAAGGAGCTCCTACAATGAGCAGTTCTTC.

This sequence joins TRBV7-8 and TRBJ2-7, with D unresolved. The CDR3 is 14 residues long. V lost 7 bases and J lost 7, with 20 bases in between. Germline V gene sequence: CDR1 SGHVS, CDR2 FQNEAQ. CDR3 region: CASTELRAALEQYF. The CDR3 DNA sequence: TGTGCCAGCACCGAACTACGAGCAGCTCTAGAGCAGTACTTC. Full variable domain (remainder filled in from reference TRBV7-8 and TRBJ2-7): GAGVSQSPRYKVAKRGQDVALRCDPISGHVSLFWYQQALGQGPEFLTYFQNEAQLDKSGLPSDRFFAERPEGSVSTLKIQRTQQEDSAVYLCASTELRAALEQYFGPGTRLTVT.

This chain connects TRBV21-1 to TRBJ2-7; the table's D gene call, TRBD1, was not cross checked with the DNA. TRBV21-1 is assigned pseudogene status. The CDR3 runs 14 residues. CDR3 protein: CASSGTGTYYEQYF. Here the CDR3 DNA reads TGTGCCAGCAGCGGGACAGGGACATACTACGAGCAGTACTTC.

The chain couples TRBV6-4 to TRBJ2-2, with D maybe TRBD2 (6 bases). The CDR3 loop spans 15 amino acids. Trimming stripped 6 bases from V and 0 bases from J, with 11 bases between. Germline CDR1 and CDR2: MRHNA and SNTAGT. CDR3 DNA: TGTGCCAGCAGCCAGACTAGGTCGAACACCGGGGAGCTGTTTTTT. Its translation: CASSQTRSNTGELFF.

V gene TRBV5-8 combines with J gene TRBJ1-5, with 7 bases matching TRBD1. CDR3 length: 20 amino acids. J lost 0 bases, V lost 2 bases, and 17 bases had no gene match. Germline CDR1 and CDR2: SGHTS and YDEGEE. CDR3 loop: CASSLLISGGRVYSNQPQHF. The CDR3 DNA reads as TGTGCCAGCAGCTTACTCATCTCAGGGGGAAGGGTTTATAGCAATCAGCCCCAGCATTTT.

This clone was seen a handful of times. The V and J genes are TRBV19 and TRBJ2-2; D gene ambiguous. Looked up from germline, CDR1 is LNHDA and CDR2 is SQIVND (reference sequence). The V gene lost 3 bases and the J gene lost 1 base, with 6 bases spanning the gap. The CDR3 covers 14 residues. CDR3 sequence (DNA): TGTGCCAGTAGTATTAAACAGAACACCGGGGAGCTGTTTTTT. It specifies CASSIKQNTGELFF.

This clone was recorded only once. The chain is built from TRBV29-1 and TRBJ2-7; 7 bases agree with TRBD1. The CDR3 is made up of 12 amino acids. V dropped 7 bases and J dropped 0; count of bases not matched to a gene: 3. CDR1 is SQVTM and CDR2 is ANQGSEA in the germline V gene. The CDR3 region has the DNA TGCAGCGCCCGGGACAGCTCCTACGAGCAGTACTTC. It translates to CSARDSSYEQYF.

V gene TRBV4-1 combines with J gene TRBJ2-2; D is possibly TRBD2 (6 bases). CDR1 MGHRA and CDR2 YSYEKL come from the germline V gene. Between the trimmed V and J ends, which lost 0 bases and 4 bases, there was a span of 15 bases. The CDR3 runs 17 residues. DNA of the CDR3: TGCGCCAGCAGCCAAGATCCGGGAGAAGTGTCCACCGGGGAGCTGTTTTTT. Residues: CASSQDPGEVSTGELFF.

The chain employs TRBV9 and TRBJ2-5; TRBD2 agrees at 7 bases. The CDR3 spans 15 residues. Germline lookup yields CDR1 SGDLS and CDR2 YYNGEE. J lost 5 bases, V lost 4 bases, and 11 bases had no gene match. The CDR3 DNA is TGTGCCAGCAGCTGGGCGGCGGGAGCGGGGGAGACCCAGTACTTC. Protein: CASSWAAGAGETQYF.

The CDR3 loop is CSAGRPETQYF. The CDR3 DNA reads as TGCAGTGCGGGGAGGCCGGAGACCCAGTACTTC. This sequence joins TRBV20-1 and TRBJ2-5; possible D gene TRBD2, 6 bases. This CDR3 has 11 amino acids. Germline V gene data show CDR1 as DFQATT and CDR2 as SNEGSKA (reference sequence). The V end lost 6 bases, the J end lost 5 bases, and 10 bases lay between the germline ends.

This sequence joins TRBV6-6 and TRBJ1-2; possible D gene TRBD1, 6 bases. Trimming pared 7 bases from V and 8 bases from J, leaving 20 bases between. The germline gives CDR1 MNHNY, CDR2 SVGAGI (reference sequence). The CDR3 extends over 14 amino acids. CDR3 region: CASTTGQLTGGYTF. DNA for the CDR3: TGTGCCAGCACCACAGGACAGCTGACGGGCGGCTACACCTTC.

This chain joins TRBV11-2 and TRBJ2-7; TRBD2 aligns across 10 bases. Germline-derived CDR1 and CDR2 are SGHAT and FQNNGV. Losses at the gene ends were 5 bases for V and 6 bases for J; bases not matched to a gene: 10. The CDR3 length is 15 residues. Written as DNA, the CDR3 is TGTGCCAGCAGCACGCTAGCGGGAGAGACCGGCGAGCAGTACTTC. Its translation: CASSTLAGETGEQYF.

The DNA of the CDR3 is TGTGCCACCAGGGATACAGGGGATAGAAAGACCCAGTACTTC. It codes for CATRDTGDRKTQYF. The chain carries TRBV15 and TRBJ2-5; 7 nucleotides agree with TRBD1. The CDR3 is 14 amino acids. Germline loops: CDR1 LNHNV, CDR2 YYDKDF (reference sequence). With V trimmed by 6 bases and J by 6 bases, 10 bases remained unmatched.

The rearrangement uses TRBV18 and TRBJ2-7; a possible D gene is TRBD1 (5 bases). The V end was cut by 5 bases, the J end by 6 bases, with 14 bases between. The CDR3 contains 13 residues. Germline V gene data show CDR1 as KGHSH and CDR2 as LQKENI. This CDR3 reads CASSVGQASEQYF. The CDR3 DNA reads TGTGCCAGCTCAGTGGGGCAAGCCTCCGAGCAGTACTTC. Together with reference TRBV18 and TRBJ2-7, the CDR3 gives the full variable domain: NAGVMQNPRHLVRRRGQEARLRCSPMKGHSHVYWYRQLPEEGLKFMVYLQKENIIDESGMPKERFSAEFPKEGPSILRIQQVVRGDSAAYFCASSVGQASEQYFGPGTRLTVT.

This clone was detected once. The chain is built from TRBV5-6 and TRBJ2-7; TRBD1 agrees at 8 bases. CDR1 and CDR2 (germline): SGHDT, YYEEEE. The CDR3 runs 13 residues. Trimming at V came to 4 bases and at J to 6 bases, leaving 6 bases not matched to a gene. This CDR3 is CASSRWTGSEQYF. Written as DNA, the CDR3 is TGTGCCAGCAGCCGTTGGACAGGGAGCGAGCAGTACTTC.